One and the same sample provided the 26 T cell receptor beta chains below, sequenced in a study of neurological immune-mediated disorders. TCRdb used MiXCR to reprocess the 5' RACE reads, holding one entry per CDR3 protein. Of about 55,000 distinct CDR3 sequences in the sample, over 3.5% were seen once. The sequenced material came from CD4+ T cells from blood. These TCRs come from a woman between 40 and 50 years old with multiple sclerosis.

This clonotype appeared many times. The chain couples TRBV6-1 to TRBJ1-1, with 9 bases that match TRBD1. V trimming: 7 bases; J trimming: 0 bases; junction bases outside the gene matches: 6. There are 15 residues in the CDR3. Germline CDR1 MNHNS, CDR2 SASEGT. CDR3 sequence reads: CASTRDRVLNTEAFF. CDR3 nucleotide sequence: TGTGCCAGCACCCGGGACAGGGTTTTGAACACTGAAGCTTTCTTT.

This clonotype was counted many times. The V and J genes are TRBV4-2 and TRBJ2-1, with 9 bases fitting TRBD2. The junction had 8 bases not matched to a gene; V was cut back by 1 base and J by 4 bases. Germline CDR1 and CDR2: LGHNA and YNFKEQ. The CDR3 has 17 amino acids. The CDR3 sequence: CASSQGLAGAAYNEQFF. CDR3 nucleotide sequence: TGTGCCAGCAGCCAAGGTTTAGCGGGGGCCGCTTACAATGAGCAGTTCTTC.

This clonotype was seen repeatedly, ten times or more. The genes are TRBV9 and TRBJ2-7; perhaps TRBD1 as D (6 bases). Trimming cost V 4 bases and J 0 bases, with 17 bases left between them. Germline V lookup: CDR1 SGDLS, CDR2 YYNGEE. The CDR3 runs to 16 residues. The CDR3 nucleotides are TGTGCCAGCAGCCCTCGCACAGGGATTTACTCCTACGAGCAGTACTTC. Its translation is CASSPRTGIYSYEQYF.

This clonotype has at least ten counts. This CDR3 reads CASKSGASPYEQYF. The CDR3 nucleotides read TGTGCCAGCAAATCCGGGGCCAGCCCCTACGAGCAGTACTTC. This chain uses TRBV7-9 with TRBJ2-7; D is tentatively TRBD1 or TRBD2 (5 bases each). Trimming cost V 7 bases and J 2 bases, with 15 bases left between them. Germline V gene lookup returns CDR1 SEHNR and CDR2 FQNEAQ (reference sequence). The length of the CDR3 is 14 residues. Full variable domain (rest looked up from reference TRBV7-9 and TRBJ2-7): DTGVSQNPRHKITKRGQNVTFRCDPISEHNRLYWYRQTLGQGPEFLTYFQNEAQLEKSRLLSDRFSAERPKGSFSTLEIQRTEQGDSAMYLCASKSGASPYEQYFGPGTRLTVT.

This clonotype was seen repeatedly, ten times or more. The V and J genes are TRBV5-1 and TRBJ1-2; D remains ambiguous. Trimming stripped 4 bases from V and 4 bases from J, with 8 bases between. Germline-derived CDR1 and CDR2 are SGHRS and YFSETQ. This CDR3 contains 12 residues. The CDR3: CASSEDFYGYTF. The CDR3 coding sequence is TGCGCCAGCAGCGAGGACTTCTATGGCTACACCTTC.

This clonotype was counted many times. V and J are TRBV5-1 and TRBJ1-5; 12 nucleotides line up with TRBD1. The CDR3 length is 17 residues. The junction had 11 bases not matched to a gene; V was cut back by 4 bases and J by 6 bases. CDR1 is SGHRS, CDR2 YFSETQ, per germline. In DNA, the CDR3 is TGCGCCAGCAGCCCCGGGACAGGGGGCGATTACGGTCAGCCCCAGCATTTT. Protein sequence: CASSPGTGGDYGQPQHF.

This clonotype came up many times. The chain recombines TRBV6-1 with TRBJ1-2; D unclear. The CDR3 has 11 residues. Germline V CDR1 and CDR2: MNHNS, SASEGT. Trimming stripped 6 bases from V and 8 bases from J, with 10 bases between. CDR3 sequence: CASSWTGGYTF. Written as DNA, the CDR3 is TGTGCCAGCAGCTGGACCGGCGGCTACACCTTC.

This clonotype was detected ten times or more. The V and J genes are TRBV5-5 and TRBJ1-2, with a possible D match to TRBD1 (6 bases). Trimming left V 0 bases short and J 2 bases short, with 8 bases between. The CDR3 has 14 residues. Germline V gene sequence: CDR1 SGHKS, CDR2 YYEKEE (reference sequence). CDR3 in amino acids: CASSLDRANYGYTF. CDR3 bases: TGTGCCAGCAGCTTGGACAGGGCAAACTATGGCTACACCTTC.

In this sample, this clonotype turned up many times. J is TRBJ2-7 and V is TRBV4-1; the match to TRBD1 covers 9 bases. The germline V gene has CDR1 MGHRA and CDR2 YSYEKL. The CDR3 runs to 15 residues. J gave up 3 bases and V 2 bases, and 5 bases lay outside the gene matches. CDR3 in amino acids: CASSQSDRGYYEQYF. The CDR3 nucleotides are TGCGCCAGCAGCCAATCGGACAGGGGTTACTACGAGCAGTACTTC.

This clonotype was detected many times. CDR3 in DNA: TGTGCCCCCAATCCGGGACTAGTAGACAATGAGCAGTTCTTC. Its protein product is CAPNPGLVDNEQFF. The chain recombines TRBV2 with TRBJ2-1; TRBD2 aligns across 8 bases. The J segment lost 5 bases and the V segment lost 11 bases, leaving 11 bases of the junction unmatched. Germline values: CDR1 SNHLY, CDR2 FYNNEI. This CDR3 is 14 amino acids long.

The table lists this clonotype with many counts. The DNA of the CDR3 is TGCGCCAGCAGCTTGGCCAGGGGGCGCGATGAAAAACTGTTTTTT. Translation gives CASSLARGRDEKLFF. V is TRBV5-1 and J is TRBJ1-4, with 8 bases aligning to TRBD1. Per germline, CDR1 SGHRS and CDR2 YFSETQ. The CDR3 has 15 amino acids. V trimming: 0 bases; J trimming: 6 bases; junction bases outside the gene matches: 4.

This clonotype was observed many times. The chain combines TRBV6-1 with TRBJ2-5; TRBD1 matches 7 bases. Germline-derived CDR1 and CDR2 are MNHNS and SASEGT. The CDR3 has 13 amino acids. V was pared by 9 bases and J by 5 bases, with 9 bases of the junction left unmatched. CDR3 amino acids: CASGRQGVETQYF. CDR3 in DNA: TGTGCCAGTGGAAGACAGGGCGTGGAGACCCAGTACTTC.

This clonotype has at least ten counts. The chain combines TRBV10-3 with TRBJ1-4; perhaps TRBD1 as D (5 bases). Deletions cut 8 bases from V and 2 bases from J, with 15 bases between. Germline V gene lookup returns CDR1 ENHRY and CDR2 SYGVKD. The CDR3 totals 15 residues. CDR3 bases: TGTGCCATCGGCCCGGGGGGACCCACTAATGAAAAACTGTTTTTT. This gives the protein CAIGPGGPTNEKLFF.

This clonotype occurred many times. One junction end disagrees with the germline gene, perhaps due to a read error. The chain has TRBV24-1 and TRBJ2-1, with 7 bases fitting TRBD2. The CDR3 consists of 18 residues. The germline CDR1 and CDR2 sequences are KGHDR and SFDVKD. Here the CDR3 DNA reads TGTGCCACCAGTGATTTGGCCGCGCGCCCGGGGGGATACAGTGAGCAGTTCTTC. This encodes CATSDLAARPGGYSEQFF.

This clonotype was seen at least ten times. The V call is TRBV6-5, the J call TRBJ2-3; 7 bases are shared with TRBD2. The trim removed 6 bases at V and 2 bases at J, leaving 11 bases unmatched. CDR3 size: 16 residues. The germline V gene encodes CDR1 MNHEY and CDR2 SVGAGI. The CDR3: CASSPRLAAITDTQYF. The CDR3 nucleotides are TGTGCCAGCAGCCCCCGGCTAGCGGCCATCACAGATACGCAGTATTTT.

This clonotype was seen ten or more times. V usage is TRBV5-6 and J usage is TRBJ1-6, with a tentative D call TRBD1 (5 bases). V was trimmed by 3 bases and J by 10 bases, leaving 20 bases between them. The CDR3 extends over 16 amino acids. Germline CDR1 is SGHDT and CDR2 is YYEEEE. The CDR3 nucleotides read TGTGCCAGCAGCTCTCCTTGGGGACGAAGGGAGTCACCCCTCCACTTT. Translating it yields CASSSPWGRRESPLHF.

This clonotype came up many times. The chain has TRBV5-1 and TRBJ2-3; no clear D gene. Deletions cut 8 bases from V and 0 bases from J, with 13 bases between. This CDR3 has 14 residues. CDR1 is SGHRS and CDR2 is YFSETQ in the germline V gene. The CDR3 coding sequence is TGCGCCAGGCTAGGAGTCACTAGCACAGATACGCAGTATTTT. This encodes CARLGVTSTDTQYF.

There are many counts of this clonotype. The chain links TRBV5-1 to TRBJ2-2, with no clear D. The CDR3 is made up of 14 amino acids. The V gene's germline CDR1 is SGHRS and CDR2 YFSETQ. With 0 bases removed from V and 7 bases from J, the gap between germline ends came to 10 bases. The CDR3: CASSLARTDGELFF. In DNA, the CDR3 is TGCGCCAGCAGCTTGGCACGAACCGACGGGGAGCTGTTTTTT.

The table lists this clonotype with many counts. The chain recombines TRBV7-7 with TRBJ2-3, with 7 nucleotides matching TRBD1. J lost 8 bases, V lost 4 bases, and 9 bases had no gene match. CDR1 is SSHAT and CDR2 is FNYEAQ in the germline V gene (reference sequence). The CDR3 runs 14 residues. The CDR3 nucleotides are TGTGCCAGCAGCTCTACAGGGGAAGGTGGTACGCAGTATTTT. This sequence encodes CASSSTGEGGTQYF.

CDR3 DNA sequence: TGTGCCAGCAGTTTACAGACCGGGGAGCTGTTTTTT. This gives the protein CASSLQTGELFF. The genes are TRBV12-3 or TRBV12-4 and TRBJ2-2; D remains ambiguous. Between the trimmed V and J ends, which lost 2 bases and 5 bases, there was a span of 3 bases. The CDR3 sequence is 12 residues long.

Many counts were recorded for this clonotype. The rearrangement uses TRBV20-1 and TRBJ2-1, with TRBD2 matching over 10 bases. Germline CDR1 is DFQATT and CDR2 is SNEGSKA (reference sequence). The J segment lost 2 bases and the V segment lost 5 bases, leaving 3 bases of the junction unmatched. This CDR3 has 14 residues. CDR3 protein: CSASAGGTYNEQFF. The CDR3, as DNA: TGCAGTGCTTCAGCGGGGGGGACCTACAATGAGCAGTTCTTC.

This clonotype was detected many times. The V gene is TRBV18, the J gene TRBJ1-4; D is undetermined. The CDR3 covers 14 residues. Trimming took off 4 bases at V and 4 bases at J, with 10 bases between the two ends. Germline assignment: CDR1 KGHSH and CDR2 LQKENI. For the CDR3, the DNA is TGTGCCAGCTCACGTGACTCCATTAATGAAAAACTGTTTTTT. This gives the protein CASSRDSINEKLFF.

This clonotype has at least ten counts. The gene calls are TRBV15 and TRBJ2-5; D not resolved. The CDR3 length is 15 residues. V lost 0 bases and J 2 bases, leaving 10 bases between the germline ends. Germline CDR1 and CDR2: LNHNV and YYDKDF (reference sequence). Here the CDR3 reads CATSRDRAVQETQYF. CDR3 sequence (DNA): TGTGCCACCAGCAGAGATCGGGCAGTACAAGAGACCCAGTACTTC.

This clonotype was found many times. The chain has TRBV28 and TRBJ2-7, with 7 bases aligning to TRBD2. The CDR3 consists of 15 residues. Trimming cost V 6 bases and J 3 bases; bases outside gene matches: 11. Germline CDR1 and CDR2: MDHEN and SYDVKM. The CDR3 sequence: CASREAGNSFYEQYF. The CDR3 DNA reads as TGTGCCAGCAGGGAAGCGGGGAACTCTTTCTACGAGCAGTACTTC.

This clonotype was detected ten times or more. The rearrangement links TRBV29-1 to TRBJ1-2; D perhaps matches TRBD1 (6 bases). V lost 7 bases and J 2 bases, leaving 8 bases between the germline ends. The CDR3 sequence is 11 residues long. Germline values: CDR1 SQVTM, CDR2 ANQGSEA. The CDR3 bases are TGCAGCGGACAGGACAACTATGGCTACACCTTC. This translates into CSGQDNYGYTF.

This clonotype was seen repeatedly, ten times or more. The rearrangement links TRBV5-5 to TRBJ2-7, with D possibly being TRBD2 (5 bases). The CDR3 runs to 15 residues. Per the germline V gene, CDR1 is SGHKS and CDR2 is YYEKEE (reference sequence). V dropped 6 bases and J dropped 0 bases, with 16 bases sitting between them. CDR3 in DNA: TGTGCCAGCACCCTGAATGAGGGTCCCTCCTACGAGCAGTACTTC. Translating it yields CASTLNEGPSYEQYF. Filled out from reference TRBV5-5 and TRBJ2-7, the complete variable domain reads DAGVTQSPTHLIKTRGQQVTLRCSPISGHKSVSWYQQVLGQGPQFIFQYYEKEERGRGNFPDRFSARQFPNYSSELNVNALLLGDSALYLCASTLNEGPSYEQYFGPGTRLTVT.